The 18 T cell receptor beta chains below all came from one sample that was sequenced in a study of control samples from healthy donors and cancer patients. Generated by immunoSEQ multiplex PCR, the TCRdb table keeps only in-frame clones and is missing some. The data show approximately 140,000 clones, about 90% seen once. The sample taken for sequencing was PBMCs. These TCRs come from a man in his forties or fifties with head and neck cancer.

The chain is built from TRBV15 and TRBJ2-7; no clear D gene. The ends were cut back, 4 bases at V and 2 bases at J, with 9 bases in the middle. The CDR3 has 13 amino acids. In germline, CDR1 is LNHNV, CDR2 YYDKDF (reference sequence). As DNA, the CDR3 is TGTGCCACCAGCACAAGACCCCCCTACGAGCAGTACTTC. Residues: CATSTRPPYEQYF.

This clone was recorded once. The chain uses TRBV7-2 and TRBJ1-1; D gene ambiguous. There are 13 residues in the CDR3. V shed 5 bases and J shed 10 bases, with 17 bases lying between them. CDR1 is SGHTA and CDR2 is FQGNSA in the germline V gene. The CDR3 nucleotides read TGTGCCAGCAGCGCCGGGCCTCCGAGTCGAGCTTTCTTT. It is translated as CASSAGPPSRAFF.

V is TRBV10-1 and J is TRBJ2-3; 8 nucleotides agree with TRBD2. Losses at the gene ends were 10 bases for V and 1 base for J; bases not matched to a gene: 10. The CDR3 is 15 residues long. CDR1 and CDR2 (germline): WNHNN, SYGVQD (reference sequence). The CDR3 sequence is CATSMEAGGTDTQYF. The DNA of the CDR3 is TGCGCCACCTCGATGGAAGCGGGGGGCACAGATACGCAGTATTTT.

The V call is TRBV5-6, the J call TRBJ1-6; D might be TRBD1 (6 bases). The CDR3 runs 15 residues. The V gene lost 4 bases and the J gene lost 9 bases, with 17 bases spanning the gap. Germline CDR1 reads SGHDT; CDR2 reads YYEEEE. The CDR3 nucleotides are TGTGCCAGCAGCACCTCAGGGGTAATTCGTTCACCCCTCCACTTT. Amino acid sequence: CASSTSGVIRSPLHF.

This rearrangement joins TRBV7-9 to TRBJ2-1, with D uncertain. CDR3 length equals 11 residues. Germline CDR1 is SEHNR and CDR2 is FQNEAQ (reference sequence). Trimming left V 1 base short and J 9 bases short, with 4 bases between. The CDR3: CASSLDGEQFF. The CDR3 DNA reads TGTGCCAGCAGCTTAGATGGTGAGCAGTTCTTC. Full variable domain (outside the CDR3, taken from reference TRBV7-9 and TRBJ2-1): DTGVSQNPRHKITKRGQNVTFRCDPISEHNRLYWYRQTLGQGPEFLTYFQNEAQLEKSRLLSDRFSAERPKGSFSTLEIQRTEQGDSAMYLCASSLDGEQFFGPGTRLTVL.

The CDR3 DNA follows: TGCGCCAGCAGCTTGGAAACCAGAGCGGGACCCTACAATGAGCAGTTCTTC. Protein sequence: CASSLETRAGPYNEQFF. The chain carries TRBV5-1 and TRBJ2-1; 7 nucleotides match TRBD2. The germline V gene encodes CDR1 SGHRS and CDR2 YFSETQ. CDR3 length equals 17 residues. With 0 bases clipped from V and 2 bases from J, the junction kept 8 bases outside the gene matches.

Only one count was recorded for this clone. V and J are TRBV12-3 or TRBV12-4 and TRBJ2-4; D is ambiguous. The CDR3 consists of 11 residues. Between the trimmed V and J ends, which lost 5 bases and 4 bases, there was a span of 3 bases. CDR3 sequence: CASSPKNIQYF. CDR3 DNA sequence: TGTGCCAGCAGTCCGAAAAACATTCAGTACTTC.

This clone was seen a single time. The DNA for the CDR3 is TGTGCCAGCAATTTGCGGGGGGGTTCAAACTACAATGAGCAGTTCTTC. Translated, it gives CASNLRGGSNYNEQFF. The V call is TRBV2, the J call TRBJ2-1; 9 nucleotides agree with TRBD2. Germline V gives CDR1 SNHLY, CDR2 FYNNEI. This CDR3 has 16 amino acids. V was clipped by 7 bases and J by 3 bases; unmatched bases: 10.

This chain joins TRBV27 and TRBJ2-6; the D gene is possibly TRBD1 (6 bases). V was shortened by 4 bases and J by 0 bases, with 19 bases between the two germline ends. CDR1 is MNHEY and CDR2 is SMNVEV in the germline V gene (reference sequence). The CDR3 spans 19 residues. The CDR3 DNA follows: TGTGCCAGCAGTTCCGTCCGACAGGAGATCCTCTCTGGGGCCAACGTCCTGACTTTC. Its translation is CASSSVRQEILSGANVLTF.

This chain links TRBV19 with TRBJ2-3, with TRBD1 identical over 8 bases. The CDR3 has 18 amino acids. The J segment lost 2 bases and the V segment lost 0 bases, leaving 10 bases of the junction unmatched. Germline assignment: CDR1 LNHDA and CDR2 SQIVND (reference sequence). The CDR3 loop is CASSIDALTGVNTDTQYF. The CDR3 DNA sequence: TGTGCCAGTAGTATAGATGCACTGACAGGGGTGAACACAGATACGCAGTATTTT.

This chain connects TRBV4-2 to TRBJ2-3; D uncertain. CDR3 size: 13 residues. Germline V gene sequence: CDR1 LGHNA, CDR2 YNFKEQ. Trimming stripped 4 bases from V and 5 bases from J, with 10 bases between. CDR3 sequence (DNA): TGTGCCAGCAGCCCTTGGCCCGGAGATACGCAGTATTTT. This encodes CASSPWPGDTQYF.

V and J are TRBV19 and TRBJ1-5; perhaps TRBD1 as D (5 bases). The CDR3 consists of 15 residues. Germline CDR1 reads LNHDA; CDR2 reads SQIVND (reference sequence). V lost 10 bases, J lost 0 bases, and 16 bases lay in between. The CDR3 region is CATLSLDSSNQPQHF. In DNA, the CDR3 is TGTGCCACCCTCAGTCTAGACAGTAGCAATCAGCCCCAGCATTTT.

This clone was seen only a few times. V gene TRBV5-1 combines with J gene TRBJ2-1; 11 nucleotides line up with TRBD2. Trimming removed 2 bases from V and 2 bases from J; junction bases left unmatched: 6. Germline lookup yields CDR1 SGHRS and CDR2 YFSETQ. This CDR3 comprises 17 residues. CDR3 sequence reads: CASSFPTSGETYNEQFF. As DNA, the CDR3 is TGCGCCAGCAGCTTCCCGACTAGCGGGGAAACCTACAATGAGCAGTTCTTC.

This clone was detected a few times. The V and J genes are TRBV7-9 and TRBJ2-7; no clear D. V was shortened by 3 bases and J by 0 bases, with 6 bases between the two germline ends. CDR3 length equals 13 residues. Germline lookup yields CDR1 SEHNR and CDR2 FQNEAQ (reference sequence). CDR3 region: CASSFQVSYEQYF. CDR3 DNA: TGTGCCAGCAGCTTCCAGGTCTCCTACGAGCAGTACTTC.

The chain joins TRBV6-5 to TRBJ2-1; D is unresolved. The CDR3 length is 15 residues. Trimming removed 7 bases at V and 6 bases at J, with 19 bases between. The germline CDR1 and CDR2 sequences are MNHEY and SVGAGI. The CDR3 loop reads CASTAPPRMGNEQFF. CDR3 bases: TGTGCCAGCACCGCCCCCCCGAGGATGGGCAATGAGCAGTTCTTC.

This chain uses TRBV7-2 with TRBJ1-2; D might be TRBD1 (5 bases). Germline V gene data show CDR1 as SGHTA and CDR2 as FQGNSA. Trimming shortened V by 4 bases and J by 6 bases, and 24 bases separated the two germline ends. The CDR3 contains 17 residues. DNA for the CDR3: TGTGCCAGCAGCTCCGGACCGGGACTCCCCTCACGAGATGGCTACACCTTC. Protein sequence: CASSSGPGLPSRDGYTF.

The CDR3 protein is CASSSGHGYTF. The CDR3 DNA reads TGTGCCAGTAGTTCCGGGCATGGCTACACCTTC. The chain is built from TRBV19 and TRBJ1-2; no reliable D call. Between the trimmed V and J ends, which lost 5 bases and 6 bases, there was a span of 7 bases. Germline loops: CDR1 LNHDA, CDR2 SQIVND (reference sequence). This CDR3 spans 11 amino acids.

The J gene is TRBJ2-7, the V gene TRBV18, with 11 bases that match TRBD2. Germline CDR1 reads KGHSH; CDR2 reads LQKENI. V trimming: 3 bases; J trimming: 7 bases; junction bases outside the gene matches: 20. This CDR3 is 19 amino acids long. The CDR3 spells CASSPPGLAVSSHGGEQYF. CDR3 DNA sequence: TGTGCCAGCTCACCGCCGGGACTAGCGGTCTCGTCTCACGGGGGGGAGCAGTACTTC. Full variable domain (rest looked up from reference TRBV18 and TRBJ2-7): NAGVMQNPRHLVRRRGQEARLRCSPMKGHSHVYWYRQLPEEGLKFMVYLQKENIIDESGMPKERFSAEFPKEGPSILRIQQVVRGDSAAYFCASSPPGLAVSSHGGEQYFGPGTRLTVT.